This paragraph covers one T cell receptor (beta chain) sequence. Antigen unknown. Primers for the PCR totalled 60 Vbeta and 13 Jbeta. Method: immunoSEQ multiplex PCR; TCRdb's copy keeps in-frame clones and lacks some. Here the sample spans 270,000 or so clones, about 93% being singletons. This sample is part of a study of cytomegalovirus exposure and HLA in healthy donors. Broader study findings: Earlier results showed most TCR beta V segments being productive about 87% or about 30% of the time. CMV serostatus alone was available as immune exposure information.

There are 12 residues in the CDR3. The junction had 0 bases not matched to a gene; V was cut back by 3 bases and J by 6 bases. Germline loops: CDR1 MDHEN, CDR2 SYDVKM. Sequenced material: PBMCs. The source of this sequence is a girl aged 2 to 9 in good health and CMV-seronegative. This sequence joins TRBV28 and TRBJ1-2; 8 bases match TRBD1. The CDR3 sequence is CASSLTGDGYTF. The CDR3 bases are TGTGCCAGCAGTTTGACAGGGGATGGCTACACCTTC.